A selection of T cell receptor beta chains follows, all from one sample in a study of blood T cells in healthy people across ages. MiXCR, run by TCRdb on the 5' RACE reads, gives a single entry per CDR3 protein. The profile shows roughly 2 million distinct CDR3 sequences, roughly 50% of them singletons. Sequencing was done on a sample of blood. These receptors came from a woman aged 40 to 50 in good health. Both conserved end residues are part of each CDR3. The D gene is left open where the match is weak. Clone size is not always given. Where it is, it says once, few, many or a class for expanded clones.

j_call: TRBJ1-1; d_call: NA; v_call: TRBV19; clone_size: NA; cdr3_nt: TGTGCCAGTAGTATAGGTCACACTGAAGCTTTCTTT; cdr3_aa: CASSIGHTEAFF
j_call: TRBJ1-5; d_call: NA; v_call: TRBV6-1; clone_size: few; cdr3_nt: TGTGCCAGCAGTCCCTTAGGGCAGATTAGCAATCAGCCCCAGCATTTT; cdr3_aa: CASSPLGQISNQPQHF
j_call: TRBJ2-7; d_call: TRBD2; v_call: TRBV4-2; clone_size: few; cdr3_nt: TGTGCCAGCAGCCAGACTAGCGCGAGCTCCTACGAGCAGTACTTC; cdr3_aa: CASSQTSASSYEQYF
j_call: TRBJ1-2; d_call: NA; v_call: TRBV3-1; clone_size: few; cdr3_nt: TGTGCCAGCAGCCAAGGGGCAGGGCAAGGCTACACCTTC; cdr3_aa: CASSQGAGQGYTF
j_call: TRBJ2-3; d_call: NA; v_call: TRBV10-3; clone_size: NA; cdr3_nt: TGTGCCATCCGAGAAGGGGGGGTCGGGACAGATACGCAGTATTTT; cdr3_aa: CAIREGGVGTDTQYF
j_call: TRBJ2-7; d_call: NA; v_call: TRBV20-1; clone_size: NA; cdr3_nt: TGCAGTGCTAGACAAGATCCGCGGGGTCTGTACTTC; cdr3_aa: CSARQDPRGLYF
j_call: TRBJ2-6; d_call: NA; v_call: TRBV14; clone_size: NA; cdr3_nt: TGTGCCAGCAGCCGAAACCCTGGGGCCAACGTCCTGACTTTC; cdr3_aa: CASSRNPGANVLTF
j_call: TRBJ1-1; d_call: TRBD1; v_call: TRBV11-1; clone_size: NA; cdr3_nt: TGTGCCAGCAGGCGGACAGGGAACACTGAAGCTTTCTTT; cdr3_aa: CASRRTGNTEAFF
j_call: TRBJ2-7; d_call: NA; v_call: TRBV28; clone_size: NA; cdr3_nt: TGTGCCAGCACCGAACCCCGGGCAGAAACTGACGAGCAGTACTTC; cdr3_aa: CASTEPRAETDEQYF
j_call: TRBJ2-1; d_call: NA; v_call: TRBV24-1; clone_size: NA; cdr3_nt: TGTGCCACCAGTCCGAGGGGGAGGAATGAGCAGTTCTTC; cdr3_aa: CATSPRGRNEQFF
j_call: TRBJ1-4; d_call: NA; v_call: TRBV6-1; clone_size: NA; cdr3_nt: TGTGCCAGCAGGTTAGACGGAAAGAATGAAAAACTGTTTTTT; cdr3_aa: CASRLDGKNEKLFF
j_call: TRBJ2-5; d_call: NA; v_call: TRBV6-2/TRBV6-3; clone_size: NA; cdr3_nt: TGTGCCAGCATAGGTAATAGCGGAGGTCGGGAGACCCAGTACTTC; cdr3_aa: CASIGNSGGRETQYF
j_call: TRBJ2-5; d_call: NA; v_call: TRBV7-2; clone_size: NA; cdr3_nt: TGTGCCAGCAGCTTTAGAACGGGACGGCAAGAGACCCAGTACTTC; cdr3_aa: CASSFRTGRQETQYF
j_call: TRBJ2-7; d_call: TRBD1; v_call: TRBV28; clone_size: few; cdr3_nt: TGTGCCAGCAGTTTAGGGGACAGGGACTTCATCCAGTACTTC; cdr3_aa: CASSLGDRDFIQYF
j_call: TRBJ1-4; d_call: NA; v_call: TRBV7-2; clone_size: NA; cdr3_nt: TGTGCCAGCAGCTCAGACCCCCTCATCAGGGGTGGGGAAAAACTGTTTTTT; cdr3_aa: CASSSDPLIRGGEKLFF
j_call: TRBJ1-5; d_call: TRBD1; v_call: TRBV7-8; clone_size: NA; cdr3_nt: TGTGCCAGCAGCTTGGCAGGACAGGGGCTGCATTTT; cdr3_aa: CASSLAGQGLHF
j_call: TRBJ2-1; d_call: NA; v_call: TRBV20-1; clone_size: NA; cdr3_nt: TGCAGTGCTCCAAGGTCGGGGTTTGGTGAGCAGTTCTTC; cdr3_aa: CSAPRSGFGEQFF
j_call: TRBJ2-5; d_call: TRBD2; v_call: TRBV3-1; clone_size: NA; cdr3_nt: TGTGCCAGCAGCTCTGTTAAAGCGGGGGGCCGGGAGACCCAGTACTTC; cdr3_aa: CASSSVKAGGRETQYF
j_call: TRBJ2-3; d_call: NA; v_call: TRBV28; clone_size: once; cdr3_nt: TGTGCCAGCAGCCCCGCGACAGATTTTAGCACAGATACGCAGTATTTT; cdr3_aa: CASSPATDFSTDTQYF
j_call: TRBJ1-1; d_call: NA; v_call: TRBV6-5; clone_size: NA; cdr3_nt: TGTGCCAGCCAACTGGACGGACTGAACACTGAAGCTTTCTTT; cdr3_aa: CASQLDGLNTEAFF
j_call: TRBJ2-5; d_call: TRBD1; v_call: TRBV7-9; clone_size: few; cdr3_nt: TGTGCCAGCAGCCCTTGGGGCAGGGGGCAAGAGACCCAGTACTTC; cdr3_aa: CASSPWGRGQETQYF
j_call: TRBJ2-1; d_call: NA; v_call: TRBV28; clone_size: NA; cdr3_nt: TGTGCCAGCAGTTCGGGGGTAGGGTCGAATGAGCAGTTCTTC; cdr3_aa: CASSSGVGSNEQFF
j_call: TRBJ1-2; d_call: TRBD1; v_call: TRBV2; clone_size: NA; cdr3_nt: TGTGCCAGCAGGGACAGGGCGGTCACCTTC; cdr3_aa: CASRDRAVTF
j_call: TRBJ1-4; d_call: NA; v_call: TRBV7-9; clone_size: NA; cdr3_nt: TGTGCCAGCAATAATGAAAAACTGTTTTTT; cdr3_aa: CASNNEKLFF
j_call: TRBJ2-1; d_call: TRBD1; v_call: TRBV7-9; clone_size: NA; cdr3_nt: TGTGCCAGCAGCTTCCTCCGGGACAGGGGGGATGAGCAGTTCTTC; cdr3_aa: CASSFLRDRGDEQFF
j_call: TRBJ2-7; d_call: NA; v_call: TRBV7-9; clone_size: NA; cdr3_nt: TGTGCCAGCAGCTCTCAACCCTTCGGGGTAATTTCCTACGAGCAGTACTTC; cdr3_aa: CASSSQPFGVISYEQYF
j_call: TRBJ2-7; d_call: NA; v_call: TRBV3-1; clone_size: few; cdr3_nt: TGTGCCAGCAGCCAAGGGGCAGGATCCTACGAGCAGTACTTC; cdr3_aa: CASSQGAGSYEQYF
j_call: TRBJ2-1; d_call: NA; v_call: TRBV7-2; clone_size: few; cdr3_nt: TGTGCCAGCAGCTTAGGGGGGCCTCAGGGGTCCTACAATGAGCAGTTCTTC; cdr3_aa: CASSLGGPQGSYNEQFF
j_call: TRBJ2-5; d_call: NA; v_call: TRBV13; clone_size: NA; cdr3_nt: TGTGCCAGCAGCTCTGTGGTAGCCGGTAGAAGGGAGACCCAGTACTTC; cdr3_aa: CASSSVVAGRRETQYF
j_call: TRBJ2-1; d_call: TRBD1; v_call: TRBV14; clone_size: NA; cdr3_nt: TGTGCCAGCAGCCAAGGGGACAGATCTTACAATGAGCAATTCTTC; cdr3_aa: CASSQGDRSYNEQFF
j_call: TRBJ2-3; d_call: TRBD1; v_call: TRBV12-3/TRBV12-4; clone_size: few; cdr3_nt: TGTGCCAGCAGTTCCACAGGGACAGCCCAAGATACGCAGTATTTT; cdr3_aa: CASSSTGTAQDTQYF
j_call: TRBJ2-1; d_call: NA; v_call: TRBV6-6; clone_size: NA; cdr3_nt: TGTGCCAGCAGTCCCCCTGGTGGGGGGGCAGGGCAGTTCTTC; cdr3_aa: CASSPPGGGAGQFF
j_call: TRBJ2-5; d_call: TRBD1; v_call: TRBV6-2/TRBV6-3; clone_size: NA; cdr3_nt: TGTGCCAGCAGGGGCCAGGGGGAATCCTACGGGCAGTATTTC; cdr3_aa: CASRGQGESYGQYF
j_call: TRBJ1-1; d_call: NA; v_call: TRBV28; clone_size: few; cdr3_nt: TGTGCCAGCACCGGGACGGTTGGAGGGGGGCGGACTGAAGCTTTCTTT; cdr3_aa: CASTGTVGGGRTEAFF
j_call: TRBJ1-2; d_call: NA; v_call: TRBV27; clone_size: NA; cdr3_nt: TGTGCCAGCACCACGACCGGGGGGGCCTCCTCCTATGGCTACACCTTC; cdr3_aa: CASTTTGGASSYGYTF
j_call: TRBJ2-1; d_call: NA; v_call: TRBV28; clone_size: NA; cdr3_nt: TGTGCCAGCACTCCCGGGACCTCCACCTACAATGAGCAGTTCTTC; cdr3_aa: CASTPGTSTYNEQFF
j_call: TRBJ2-3; d_call: TRBD2; v_call: TRBV4-3; clone_size: NA; cdr3_nt: TGCGCCAGCAACCAAGATCTTCGGTCTAGCGGGGATGATACGCAGTATTTT; cdr3_aa: CASNQDLRSSGDDTQYF
j_call: TRBJ1-2; d_call: TRBD1; v_call: TRBV12-3/TRBV12-4; clone_size: NA; cdr3_nt: TGTGCCAGCAGTCCAGGGGGGTTGGGGGGCTACACCTTC; cdr3_aa: CASSPGGLGGYTF
j_call: TRBJ1-5; d_call: NA; v_call: TRBV15; clone_size: few; cdr3_nt: TGTGCCACCAGCGCCGATCGGTTGAAGGGGAATCAGCCCCAGCATTTT; cdr3_aa: CATSADRLKGNQPQHF
j_call: TRBJ2-1; d_call: TRBD1; v_call: TRBV9; clone_size: few; cdr3_nt: TGTGCCAGCAGCGTAGTAGGGGACAGGGTAGGCAATGAGCAGTTCTTC; cdr3_aa: CASSVVGDRVGNEQFF